Detailed here is one TCR beta chain. This specimen comes from a study of cytomegalovirus exposure and HLA in healthy donors. Per the germline V gene, CDR1 is MNHEY and CDR2 is SVGAGI. The CDR3 consists of 15 residues. With V trimmed by 6 bases and J by 3 bases, 8 bases remained unmatched. The PCR was carried out with 60 Vbeta primers and 13 Jbeta primers. TCRdb's copy holds only in-frame clones and misses some; the assay was immunoSEQ multiplex PCR. The sample yields 110,000 to 150,000 clones, roughly 82% seen once. Sequencing was performed on PBMCs. The clonotype was recovered from a man younger than 35 in good health and CMV-seropositive. This sequence joins TRBV6-5 and TRBJ2-5, with 9 bases that match TRBD2. CDR3 in DNA: TGTGCCAGCAGCCTAGCGGGGTTAGCTAAAGAGACCCAGTACTTC. Its translation: CASSLAGLAKETQYF.